The 10 T cell receptor beta chains presented below share a single source sample, sequenced in a study of OX40 agonist ivuxolimab in advanced cancers. The protocol was immunoSEQ multiplex PCR, while the TCRdb copy is restricted to in-frame clones and leaves out a portion. Of 75,000 to 95,000 clones listed, about 87% are singletons. Source: CD4+ or CD8+ T cells sorted from blood, taken in a trial of the OX40 agonist ivuxolimab. Receptors originate from an adult with an advanced solid tumor such as melanoma, head and neck, liver or kidney cancer.

V is TRBV27 and J is TRBJ1-2; unclear D gene. This CDR3 has 15 residues. Trimming cost V 3 bases and J 3 bases, with 14 bases left between them. Germline values: CDR1 MNHEY, CDR2 SMNVEV (reference sequence). The CDR3 reads CASSLFLGSHYGYTF. DNA of the CDR3: TGTGCCAGCAGTTTGTTCTTGGGGTCGCACTATGGCTACACCTTC.

This chain uses TRBV19 with TRBJ2-5; D unclear. V was cut by 3 bases and J by 3 bases, with 20 bases left in between. There are 17 residues in the CDR3. Germline-derived CDR1 and CDR2 are LNHDA and SQIVND (reference sequence). The DNA of the CDR3 is TGTGCCAGTAGTATTTATGGCTGGACGGACGGAGAAGAGACCCAGTACTTC. Protein sequence: CASSIYGWTDGEETQYF.

This chain connects TRBV5-6 to TRBJ2-7, with D perhaps matching TRBD1 or TRBD2 (5 bases each). Germline V CDR1 and CDR2: SGHDT, YYEEEE. V lost 0 bases and J 5 bases, leaving 12 bases between the germline ends. The CDR3 spans 14 residues. The CDR3 DNA follows: TGTGCCAGCAGCTTGGGGTTAGGGACCCACGAGCAGTACTTC. Translation gives CASSLGLGTHEQYF.

The V gene is TRBV19, the J gene TRBJ1-1; D may be TRBD1 (6 bases). Looked up from germline, CDR1 is LNHDA and CDR2 is SQIVND (reference sequence). The CDR3 sequence is 13 residues long. Between the trimmed V and J ends, which lost 2 bases and 8 bases, there was a span of 12 bases. The CDR3 sequence: CASSILTGSEAFF. The CDR3 nucleotides are TGTGCCAGTAGTATATTGACAGGCTCGGAAGCTTTCTTT.

V usage is TRBV9 and J usage is TRBJ2-2, with unresolved D. The CDR3 contains 14 residues. Between the trimmed V and J ends, which lost 0 bases and 5 bases, there was a span of 8 bases. In germline, CDR1 is SGDLS, CDR2 YYNGEE. The CDR3 DNA reads TGTGCCAGCAGCGTAGAGTCCCGGACCGGGGAGCTGTTTTTT. The encoded protein is CASSVESRTGELFF.

The chain combines TRBV27 with TRBJ1-2; D is undetermined. The V gene's germline CDR1 is MNHEY and CDR2 SMNVEV (reference sequence). This CDR3 has 17 residues. Trimming took 3 bases from V and 5 from J, leaving 22 bases between them. This CDR3 reads CASSLSWSGGNRYGYTF. The CDR3 bases are TGTGCCAGCAGTTTGAGTTGGAGTGGCGGGAACCGGTATGGCTACACCTTC.

This sequence joins TRBV4-1 and TRBJ1-1, with 7 nucleotides matching TRBD1. CDR1 is MGHRA and CDR2 is YSYEKL in the germline V gene. This CDR3 comprises 13 residues. The junction had 4 bases not matched to a gene; V was cut back by 4 bases and J by 5 bases. The CDR3 loop is CASSPQGGTEAFF. As DNA, the CDR3 is TGCGCCAGCAGCCCTCAGGGGGGAACTGAAGCTTTCTTT.

On this clone: The junction does not match germline at one end; this may be a read error. The chain is built from TRBV9 and TRBJ1-3; D not resolved. The CDR3 length is 17 residues. The germline V gene encodes CDR1 SGDLS and CDR2 YYNGEE. Here the CDR3 DNA reads TGTGCCAGCAGCCAAGACCCGGCCTCCATTTCTGGAAACATCATATATTTT. It is translated as CASSQDPASISGNIIYF.

The chain has TRBV18 and TRBJ1-1; 9 bases agree with TRBD1. The CDR3 extends over 14 amino acids. V lost 6 bases and J lost 1; bases outside the gene matches: 3. CDR1 is KGHSH and CDR2 is LQKENI in the germline V gene. DNA of the CDR3: TGTGCCAGCTCTCCGGGACAGGGGAACACTGAAGCTTTCTTT. It is translated as CASSPGQGNTEAFF.

V gene TRBV19 combines with J gene TRBJ2-7, with unresolved D. The CDR3 consists of 13 residues. V dropped 7 bases and J dropped 2 bases, with 12 bases sitting between them. Germline CDR1 and CDR2: LNHDA and SQIVND (reference sequence). The CDR3 coding sequence is TGTGCCAGTACCGCTCGCGGCACCTACGAGCAGTACTTC. Protein product: CASTARGTYEQYF.